A single sample is the source of the 12 T cell receptor beta chains below, sequenced in a study of blood T cell repertoires in COVID-19. The method was immunoSEQ multiplex PCR; TCRdb's version includes in-frame clones alone and lacks a portion of them. The table lists 150,000 to 200,000 clones, approximately 86% of them singletons, with around 9.8% in the top ten. Sequencing was performed on peripheral blood. The receptors stem from a woman over 75 with acute or convalescent COVID-19.

The chain couples TRBV20-1 to TRBJ2-2; D uncertain. V gave up 3 bases and J gave up 1 base, with 9 bases separating them. The CDR3 runs to 14 residues. Germline V gene data show CDR1 as DFQATT and CDR2 as SNEGSKA (reference sequence). The CDR3 coding sequence is TGCAGTGCTAGTGACCAGATGAACACCGGGGAGCTGTTTTTT. Residues: CSASDQMNTGELFF.

The genes are TRBV6-6 and TRBJ1-6; 10 bases align to TRBD1. This CDR3 has 20 amino acids. Germline CDR1 and CDR2: MNHNY and SVGAGI (reference sequence). J was trimmed by 6 bases and V by 6 bases; bases with no gene match: 20. The CDR3 sequence is CASSALTGGLSPGSNSPLHF. The CDR3 DNA is TGTGCCAGCAGCGCCTTGACAGGGGGCCTATCGCCGGGATCTAATTCACCCCTCCACTTT.

The chain couples TRBV19 to TRBJ2-1; 9 bases map to TRBD1. The CDR3 sequence is 17 residues long. CDR1 LNHDA and CDR2 SQIVND come from the germline V gene (reference sequence). With V trimmed by 3 bases and J by 12 bases, 18 bases remained unmatched. The chain's CDR3 is CASSMGTGSQKVLGQFF. The CDR3 DNA sequence: TGTGCCAGTAGTATGGGGACAGGGAGCCAAAAGGTCCTCGGGCAGTTCTTC.

J is TRBJ2-7 and V is TRBV6-2 or TRBV6-3; D gene unclear. V lost 4 bases and J lost 5, with 9 bases in between. The germline V gene encodes CDR1 MNHEY and CDR2 SVGEGT. This CDR3 is built from 12 residues. CDR3 coding DNA: TGTGCCAGCAGTTCAACATACCACGAGCAGTACTTC. As protein: CASSSTYHEQYF.

The V call is TRBV9, the J call TRBJ2-1; TRBD2 agrees at 10 bases. There are 15 residues in the CDR3. Germline lookup yields CDR1 SGDLS and CDR2 YYNGEE. The V gene end was trimmed by 0 bases and the J gene end by 10 bases; junction bases not matched to a gene: 7. The CDR3 coding sequence is TGTGCCAGCAGCGTAGAAGGAGCGGGAGGGAGAGAGCAGTTCTTC. The encoded protein is CASSVEGAGGREQFF. Filled out from reference TRBV9 and TRBJ2-1, the complete variable domain reads DSGVTQTPKHLITATGQRVTLRCSPRSGDLSVYWYQQSLDQGLQFLIQYYNGEERAKGNILERFSAQQFPDLHSELNLSSLELGDSALYFCASSVEGAGGREQFFGPGTRLTVL.

The chain carries TRBV4-3 and TRBJ1-2, with 9 bases that match TRBD1. The CDR3 is 16 residues long. With V trimmed by 0 bases and J by 8 bases, 10 bases remained unmatched. CDR1 is LGHNA, CDR2 YSLEER, per germline. The CDR3 sequence: CASSQDIGDRVRGYTF. The CDR3, as DNA: TGCGCCAGCAGCCAAGATATCGGGGACAGGGTCCGCGGCTACACCTTC.

V gene TRBV19 combines with J gene TRBJ1-5; D unresolved. The CDR3 has 13 residues. Deletions cut 3 bases from V and 6 bases from J, with 9 bases between. Germline V CDR1 and CDR2: LNHDA, SQIVND (reference sequence). This chain's CDR3 is CASSMVGGQPQHF. DNA of the CDR3: TGTGCCAGTAGTATGGTAGGCGGTCAGCCCCAGCATTTT.

This clone has more than one count but fewer than ten. This chain uses TRBV29-1 with TRBJ1-5; 8 bases match TRBD1. CDR1 and CDR2 (germline): SQVTM, ANQGSEA. This CDR3 is built from 14 residues. Germline trimming cut 7 bases from V and 7 bases from J; bases unmatched to any gene: 12. The CDR3: CSASGTGGGQPQHF. The CDR3 nucleotides read TGCAGCGCATCCGGGACAGGAGGAGGACAGCCCCAGCATTTT.

This clone was seen only once. V usage is TRBV11-2 and J usage is TRBJ2-2, with D unclear. Germline V gene data show CDR1 as SGHAT and CDR2 as FQNNGV. The CDR3 runs to 14 residues. V shed 5 bases and J shed 4 bases, with 11 bases lying between them. DNA for the CDR3: TGTGCCAGCAGCCCGGTATCCTCCACCGGGGAGCTGTTTTTT. Encoded protein: CASSPVSSTGELFF.

The chain joins TRBV5-1 to TRBJ2-4, with D tentatively TRBD1 (5 bases). Trimming removed 0 bases from V and 3 bases from J, with 7 bases in between. Germline CDR1 reads SGHRS; CDR2 reads YFSETQ. The CDR3 is made up of 14 amino acids. The CDR3 bases are TGCGCCAGCAGCTTGGGTCAGGGCAAAAACATTCAGTACTTC. It yields the protein CASSLGQGKNIQYF.

The V gene is TRBV19, the J gene TRBJ2-5, with TRBD2 identical over 8 bases. Germline-derived CDR1 and CDR2 are LNHDA and SQIVND (reference sequence). CDR3 length: 14 residues. With V trimmed by 3 bases and J by 5 bases, 5 bases remained unmatched. The CDR3 bases are TGTGCCAGTAGTATGTTCTTAGCGGGGGAGACCCAGTACTTC. It specifies CASSMFLAGETQYF.

The rearrangement links TRBV10-1 to TRBJ1-4; TRBD1 matches 8 bases. The CDR3 is made up of 14 amino acids. The trim removed 4 bases at V and 8 bases at J, leaving 6 bases unmatched. The V gene's germline CDR1 is WNHNN and CDR2 SYGVQD (reference sequence). In nucleotides, the CDR3 is TGCGCCAGCAGTGCTTCAGGGGGCGACGAAAAACTGTTTTTT. Translated: CASSASGGDEKLFF.